This TCR beta chain was sequenced for a study of shared clonotypes between healthy human individuals. The study's findings and limits: Blood alone was sampled, and tissue repertoires likely differ. The naive CD4 repertoires of a handful of donors were compared, and approximately 4.7% of clonotypes were shared. Despite large depth, sorted-subset datasets appeared incompletely sequenced.

This clone appeared a single time. Its antigen remains unknown. The CDR3 extends over 15 amino acids. Germline values: CDR1 MNHEY, CDR2 SMNVEV (reference sequence). In the original workflow: For the immunoSEQ data, sequences were junction-only without quality scores, so filtering differed. Clones were sequenced by immunoSEQ multiplex PCR, and TCRdb holds only the in-frame ones, with some missing. From that table come the V and J calls and clone size; the DNA was used to work out D and trimming. The sample consists of millions of clones, 85% to 95% of them appearing once. The chain carries TRBV27 and TRBJ1-4; maybe TRBD1 (6 bases). The material sequenced was naive CD4+ T cells sorted from blood. As for subset: CD45RA+ positively selected. The sequence was collected from a man aged 18 to 35 in good health. The CDR3 DNA sequence: TGTGCTTCAAGGGGAGGGACATCAACTAATGAAAAACTGTTTTTT. Amino acid sequence: CASRGGTSTNEKLFF.